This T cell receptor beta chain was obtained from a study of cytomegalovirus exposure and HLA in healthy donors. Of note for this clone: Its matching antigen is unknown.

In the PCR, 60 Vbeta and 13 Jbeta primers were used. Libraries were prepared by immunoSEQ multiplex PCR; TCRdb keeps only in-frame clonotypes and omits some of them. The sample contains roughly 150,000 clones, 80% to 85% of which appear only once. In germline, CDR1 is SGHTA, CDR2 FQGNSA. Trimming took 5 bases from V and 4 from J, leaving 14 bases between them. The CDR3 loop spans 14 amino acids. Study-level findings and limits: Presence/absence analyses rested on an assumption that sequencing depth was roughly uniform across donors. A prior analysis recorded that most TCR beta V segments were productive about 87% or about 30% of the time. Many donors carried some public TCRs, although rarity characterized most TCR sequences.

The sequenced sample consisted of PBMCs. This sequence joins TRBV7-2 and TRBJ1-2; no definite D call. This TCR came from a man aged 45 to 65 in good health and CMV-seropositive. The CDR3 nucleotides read TGTGCCAGCAGCACTGACACCGAGACCTATGGCTACACCTTC. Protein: CASSTDTETYGYTF.